The sequence of this T cell receptor (beta chain) was determined in a study of cytomegalovirus exposure and HLA in healthy donors. Points from the study as a whole: Some segments of the V type, notably TRBV6-2 and TRBV6-3, were excluded as indistinguishable. In vitro work confirmed that a few CMV-associated chains recognize CMV antigens. Later analysis placed DRB1 highest and HLA-C lowest in TCR association rates, which differed by HLA locus.

V was shortened by 1 base and J by 7 bases, with 11 bases between the two germline ends. Germline loops: CDR1 SQVTM, CDR2 ANQGSEA. The CDR3 has 13 amino acids. The PCR used 60 Vbeta and 13 Jbeta primers. Sequencing was performed with immunoSEQ multiplex PCR; in TCRdb, only in-frame clones are kept and a portion is missing. The data hold over 200,000 clones, with approximately 80% observed a single time. This clone has more than one count but fewer than ten. Its target is not known. The sequenced material came from PBMCs. The receptor was isolated from a male donor in good health and CMV-seronegative. V and J are TRBV29-1 and TRBJ2-1, with D perhaps TRBD2 (5 bases). Written as DNA, the CDR3 is TGCAGCGTTGAAGGATTACTAGTAAATGAGCAGTTCTTC. Amino acid sequence: CSVEGLLVNEQFF.